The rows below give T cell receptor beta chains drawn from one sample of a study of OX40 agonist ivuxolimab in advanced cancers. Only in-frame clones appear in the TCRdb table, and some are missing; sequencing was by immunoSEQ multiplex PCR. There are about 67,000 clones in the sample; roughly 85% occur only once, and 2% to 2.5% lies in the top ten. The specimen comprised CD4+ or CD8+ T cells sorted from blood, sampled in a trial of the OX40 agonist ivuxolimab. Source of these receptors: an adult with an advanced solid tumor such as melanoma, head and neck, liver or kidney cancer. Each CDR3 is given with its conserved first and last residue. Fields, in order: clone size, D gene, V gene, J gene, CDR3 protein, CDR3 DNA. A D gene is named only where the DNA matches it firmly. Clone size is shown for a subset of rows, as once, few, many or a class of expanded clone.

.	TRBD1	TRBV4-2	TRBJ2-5	CASSRPGTEQETQYF	TGTGCCAGCAGCCGACCCGGGACAGAGCAAGAGACCCAGTACTTC
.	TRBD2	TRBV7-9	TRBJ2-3	CASTSGLAGVDTQYF	TGTGCCAGCACCTCGGGACTAGCGGGAGTAGATACGCAGTATTTT
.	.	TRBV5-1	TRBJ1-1	CASSLERNTEAFF	TGCGCCAGCAGCCTCGAAAGGAACACTGAAGCTTTCTTT
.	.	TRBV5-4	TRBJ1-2	CASSSSGRGRDGYTF	TGTGCCAGCAGCTCCTCCGGACGGGGAAGAGATGGCTACACCTTC
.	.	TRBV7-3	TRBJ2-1	CASSLRHNEQFF	TGTGCCAGCAGCTTAAGACACAATGAGCAGTTCTTC
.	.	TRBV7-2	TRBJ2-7	CASSPSDYQSSYEQYF	TGTGCCAGCAGCCCCTCTGACTACCAGTCCTCCTACGAGCAGTACTTC
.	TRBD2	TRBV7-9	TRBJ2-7	CASSLAGAGGVEQYF	TGTGCCAGCAGCTTAGCTGGCGCGGGAGGTGTCGAGCAGTACTTC
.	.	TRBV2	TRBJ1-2	CASSEWYGYTF	TGTGCCAGCAGTGAATGGTATGGCTACACCTTC
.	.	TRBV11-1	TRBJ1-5	CASSLASSNQPQHF	TGTGCCAGCAGCTTAGCGAGCAGCAATCAGCCCCAGCATTTT
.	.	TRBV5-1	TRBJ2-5	CASSSVGLGGTQYF	TGCGCCAGCAGCTCGGTGGGCCTGGGAGGGACCCAGTACTTC
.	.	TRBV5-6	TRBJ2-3	CASSLVGSRDTQYF	TGTGCCAGCAGCTTGGTTGGTAGTAGAGATACGCAGTATTTT
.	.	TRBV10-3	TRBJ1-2	CAISGTGTGGYTF	TGTGCCATCAGTGGAACAGGTACGGGCGGCTACACCTTC
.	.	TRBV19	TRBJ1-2	CASSITGSLVYGYTF	TGTGCCAGTAGTATAACAGGTTCCCTTGTCTATGGCTACACCTTC
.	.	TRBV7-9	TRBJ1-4	CASRGRGGHNEKLFF	TGTGCCAGCAGGGGCCGCGGGGGGCATAATGAAAAACTGTTTTTT
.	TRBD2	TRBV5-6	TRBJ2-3	CASSSGGFTDTQYF	TGTGCCAGCAGCTCGGGAGGGTTCACAGATACGCAGTATTTT
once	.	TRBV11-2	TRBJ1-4	CASSFQRAGEKLFF	TGTGCCAGCAGCTTTCAGAGGGCGGGTGAAAAACTGTTTTTT
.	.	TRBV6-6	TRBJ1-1	CASSPGGSRDTEAFF	TGTGCCAGCAGCCCCGGCGGCTCCAGGGACACTGAAGCTTTCTTT
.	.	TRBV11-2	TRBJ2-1	CASSSTRTGEQFF	TGTGCCAGCAGCTCGACTAGGACAGGTGAGCAGTTCTTC
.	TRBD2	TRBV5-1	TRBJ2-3	CASSLREGRNTDTQYF	TGCGCCAGCAGTCTACGGGAGGGCCGGAACACAGATACGCAGTATTTT
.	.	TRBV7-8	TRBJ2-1	CASSFGTNNEQFF	TGTGCCAGCAGCTTTGGGACAAACAATGAGCAGTTCTTC
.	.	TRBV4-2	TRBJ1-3	CASSQETGFGGTIYF	TGTGCCAGCAGCCAAGAAACGGGGTTTGGAGGCACCATATATTTT
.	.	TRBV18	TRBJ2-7	CASSPPAQGFYEQYF	TGTGCCAGCTCACCACCAGCTCAGGGTTTTTACGAGCAGTACTTC
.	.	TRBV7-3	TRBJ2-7	CASSPQGGYEQYF	TGTGCCAGCAGCCCACAGGGAGGCTACGAGCAGTACTTC
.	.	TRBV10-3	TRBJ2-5	CAISDSSQETQYF	TGTGCCATCAGTGACTCTTCCCAAGAGACCCAGTACTTC
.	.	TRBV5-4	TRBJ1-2	CASSLRRDYGYTF	TGTGCCAGCAGCTTACGCAGGGACTATGGCTACACCTTC
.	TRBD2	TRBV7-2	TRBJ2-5	CASSPGLASETQYF	TGTGCCAGCAGCCCTGGACTAGCGAGTGAGACCCAGTACTTC
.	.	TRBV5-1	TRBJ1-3	CASSLVSSGNTIYF	TGCGCCAGCAGCTTGGTCAGCTCTGGAAACACCATATATTTT
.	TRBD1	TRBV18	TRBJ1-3	CASSPGDRGSSGNTIYF	TGTGCCAGCTCACCGGGTGACAGGGGTTCCTCTGGAAACACCATATATTTT
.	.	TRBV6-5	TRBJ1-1	CASSLNRATEAFF	TGTGCCAGCAGCCTCAACAGGGCTACTGAAGCTTTCTTT
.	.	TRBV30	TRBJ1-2	CAWTKGGGGYGYTF	TGTGCCTGGACAAAGGGGGGAGGAGGCTATGGCTACACCTTC